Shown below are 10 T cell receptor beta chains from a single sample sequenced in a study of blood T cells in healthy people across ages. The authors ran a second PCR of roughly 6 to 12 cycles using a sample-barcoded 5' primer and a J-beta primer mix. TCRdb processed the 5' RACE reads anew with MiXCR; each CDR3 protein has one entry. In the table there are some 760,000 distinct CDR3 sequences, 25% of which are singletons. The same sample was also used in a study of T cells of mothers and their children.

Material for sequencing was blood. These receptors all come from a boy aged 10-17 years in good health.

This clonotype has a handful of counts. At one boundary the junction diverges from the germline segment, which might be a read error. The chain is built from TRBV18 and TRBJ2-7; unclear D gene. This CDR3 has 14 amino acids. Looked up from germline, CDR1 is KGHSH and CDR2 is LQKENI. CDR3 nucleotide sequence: TGTGCCAGCCCACCAATCGACGGTACCTACGAGCAGTACTTC. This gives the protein CASPPIDGTYEQYF.

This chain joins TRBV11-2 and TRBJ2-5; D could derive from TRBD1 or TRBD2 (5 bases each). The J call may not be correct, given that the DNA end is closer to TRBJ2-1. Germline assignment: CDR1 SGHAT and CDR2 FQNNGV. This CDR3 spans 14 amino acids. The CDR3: CASRPPGRLNEQFF. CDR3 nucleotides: TGTGCCAGCAGACCACCGGGACGCCTAAATGAGCAGTTCTTC.

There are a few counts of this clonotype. The CDR3 DNA reads TGTGCCAGCAGCGTACGGGGAAGCACAGATACGCAGTATTTT. This translates into CASSVRGSTDTQYF. J is TRBJ2-3 and V is TRBV9; perhaps TRBD2 as D (5 bases). Trimming took 1 base from V and 0 from J, leaving 6 bases between them. In germline, CDR1 is SGDLS, CDR2 YYNGEE. This CDR3 has 14 residues.

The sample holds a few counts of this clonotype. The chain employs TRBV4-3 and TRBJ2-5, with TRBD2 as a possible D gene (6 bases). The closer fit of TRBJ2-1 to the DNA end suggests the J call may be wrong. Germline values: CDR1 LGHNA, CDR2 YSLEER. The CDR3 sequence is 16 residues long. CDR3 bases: TGCGCCAGCAGCCAAGATCGTAGCGGCCTCTACAATGAGCAGTTCTTC. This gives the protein CASSQDRSGLYNEQFF.

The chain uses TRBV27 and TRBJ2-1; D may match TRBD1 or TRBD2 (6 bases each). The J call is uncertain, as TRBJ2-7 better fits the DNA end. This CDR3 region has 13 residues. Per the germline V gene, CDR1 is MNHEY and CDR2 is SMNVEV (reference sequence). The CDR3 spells CASSGGDNYEQYF. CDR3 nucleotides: TGTGCCAGCAGCGGCGGGGACAACTACGAGCAGTACTTC.

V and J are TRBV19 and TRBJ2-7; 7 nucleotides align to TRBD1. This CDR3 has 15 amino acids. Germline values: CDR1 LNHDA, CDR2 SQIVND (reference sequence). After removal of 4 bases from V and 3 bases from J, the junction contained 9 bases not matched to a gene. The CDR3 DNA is TGTGCCAGTAGTACAGCAAGGGACAGAAACTACGAGCAGTACTTC. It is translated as CASSTARDRNYEQYF.

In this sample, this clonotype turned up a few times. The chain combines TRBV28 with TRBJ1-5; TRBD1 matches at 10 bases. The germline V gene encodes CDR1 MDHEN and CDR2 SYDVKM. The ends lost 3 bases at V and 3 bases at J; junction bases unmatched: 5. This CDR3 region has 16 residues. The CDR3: CASSFRDRGINQPQHF. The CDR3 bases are TGTGCCAGCAGTTTCCGGGACAGGGGTATCAATCAGCCCCAGCATTTT. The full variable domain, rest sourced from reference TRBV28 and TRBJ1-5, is DVKVTQSSRYLVKRTGEKVFLECVQDMDHENMFWYRQDPGLGLRLIYFSYDVKMKEKGDIPEGYSVSREKKERFSLILESASTNQTSMYLCASSFRDRGINQPQHFGDGTRLSIL.

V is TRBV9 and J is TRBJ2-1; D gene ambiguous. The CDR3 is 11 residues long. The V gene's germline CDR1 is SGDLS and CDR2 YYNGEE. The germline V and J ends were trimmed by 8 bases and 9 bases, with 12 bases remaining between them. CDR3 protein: CASSKGTEQFF. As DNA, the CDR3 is TGTGCCAGTTCCAAGGGTACTGAGCAGTTCTTC.

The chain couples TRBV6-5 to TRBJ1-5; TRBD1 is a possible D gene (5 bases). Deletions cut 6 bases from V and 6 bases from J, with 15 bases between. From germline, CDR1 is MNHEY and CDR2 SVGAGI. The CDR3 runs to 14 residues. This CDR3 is CASRPQGGGQPQHF. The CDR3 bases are TGTGCCAGCAGGCCTCAGGGCGGAGGTCAGCCCCAGCATTTT.

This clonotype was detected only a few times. The chain's CDR3 is CASSLTGGQLYEQYF. The CDR3 DNA reads TGTGCCAGCAGTTTAACAGGGGGCCAATTGTACGAGCAGTACTTC. The V call is TRBV12-3 or TRBV12-4, the J call TRBJ2-7; 9 nucleotides align to TRBD1. J gave up 4 bases and V 2 bases, and 6 bases lay outside the gene matches. The CDR3 extends over 15 amino acids.